The sequence of this T cell receptor beta chain was determined in a study of shared clonotypes between healthy human individuals. Study-level information: Three CD4 naive, three CD4 memory, two CD8 naive and one CD8 memory plate were used per donor. Study observations and caveats: Against clonotypes common to all four donors, non-shared ones had lower generation probabilities.

Points on this clone: Its target is not known.

V was shortened by 3 bases and J by 0 bases, with 15 bases between the two germline ends. The germline CDR1 and CDR2 sequences are ENHRY and SYGVKD. The CDR3 covers 16 residues. Terminally differentiated effector memory CD45RA+ cells were left out of the naive CD8 fraction, which was CD45RO-negative and positively selected for CCR7. There were only Caucasian adults among the donors, and all lived in Nashville, Tennessee. Each subset's genomic DNA was shared equally among a number of immunoSEQ plates. Clones were read by immunoSEQ multiplex PCR, and TCRdb kept only the in-frame ones, dropping some. The sample lists 750,000 to 1,000,000 clones; 80% to 95% were seen once.

This clonotype was obtained from a man aged 25-45 years in good health. Sequenced: naive CD8+ T cells sorted from blood. The chain couples TRBV10-3 to TRBJ2-7; weak D call: TRBD2 (6 bases). Here the CDR3 DNA reads TGTGCCATCAGTGACACTTCGGTCGGGAGCTCCTACGAGCAGTACTTC. It translates to CAISDTSVGSSYEQYF.